The entry below describes one TCR beta chain. Its target is unknown. Germline loops: CDR1 GTSNPN, CDR2 SVGIG (reference sequence). The CDR3 has 13 amino acids. V trimming: 3 bases; J trimming: 6 bases; junction bases outside the gene matches: 6. The record originates from a study of cytomegalovirus exposure and HLA in healthy donors. Whole-study findings and limits: An observed cluster of highly shared sequence variants was recorded as a likely sequencing artifact. Among TCR beta chains, those listed as cytomegalovirus-associated numbered more than 150.

In the PCR, 60 Vbeta and 13 Jbeta primers were used. Sequenced by immunoSEQ multiplex PCR; TCRdb stores in-frame clones only, minus some. The data contain approximately 180,000 clones, over 70% of them seen just once; the ten biggest clones take up 1.4%. The source of this sequence is a young woman in good health and CMV-seropositive. The chain is built from TRBV30 and TRBJ2-7; TRBD2 matches at 9 bases. The source material was PBMCs. The CDR3 loop reads CAWRALRGGEQYF. The CDR3 coding sequence is TGTGCCTGGAGGGCCCTGCGGGGGGGCGAGCAGTACTTC.